This T cell receptor beta chain was recorded in a study of lymphopenia after photon versus proton radiotherapy. Findings of the study overall: In patients who died, overall survival fell as post-nadir TCR diversity dropped more. After the lymphocyte nadir, photon-treated repertoires showed oligoclonal expansion, especially of CD8+ Temra cells. Proton therapy kept repertoires fairly stable, unlike photons, which gained effector/memory cells.

The CDR3 extends over 12 amino acids. CDR1 and CDR2 (germline): SQVTM, ANQGSEA. The ends were cut back, 3 bases at V and 6 bases at J, with 11 bases in the middle. Produced via immunoSEQ multiplex PCR; TCRdb's table is partial and in-frame only. The sample comprises about 24,000 clones, over 65% of which are singletons, and roughly 24% rests with the top ten. With regard to this clone: What it binds is not known.

This receptor was obtained from a man aged 35-49 years with gastric cancer. The chain employs TRBV29-1 and TRBJ1-2; TRBD1 is a possible D gene (5 bases). The sample was peripheral blood, taken from a patient treated with photon-based radiotherapy. DNA for the CDR3: TGCAGCGTTGAGGCCGGGGGTGATGGCTACACCTTC. Translation: CSVEAGGDGYTF.